The 28 T cell receptor beta chains in this list originate from one sample, sequenced in a study of OX40 agonist ivuxolimab in advanced cancers. Sequencing was performed with immunoSEQ multiplex PCR; in TCRdb, only in-frame clones are kept and a portion is missing. The sample holds over 55,000 clones, approximately 79% seen once. The specimen was CD4+ or CD8+ T cells sorted from blood, collected in a trial of the OX40 agonist ivuxolimab. These receptors were taken from an adult with an advanced solid tumor such as melanoma, head and neck, liver or kidney cancer.

The chain is built from TRBV6-6 and TRBJ1-1, with 9 bases fitting TRBD1. Trimming took 0 bases from V and 4 from J; bases not matched to a gene: 3. Germline-derived CDR1 and CDR2 are MNHNY and SVGAGI (reference sequence). The CDR3 is 15 residues long. The CDR3 here is CASSYSTGGGTEAFF. The CDR3 DNA reads TGTGCCAGCAGTTACTCCACAGGGGGCGGCACTGAAGCTTTCTTT.

The chain uses TRBV19 and TRBJ2-5; TRBD1 aligns across 8 bases. V trimming: 3 bases; J trimming: 9 bases; junction bases outside the gene matches: 18. The CDR3 consists of 17 residues. Germline values: CDR1 LNHDA, CDR2 SQIVND (reference sequence). The CDR3 DNA sequence: TGTGCCAGTAGTATTGGGGACAGGATCCATAAAACAGGAGCCCAGTACTTC. This gives the protein CASSIGDRIHKTGAQYF. Filled out from reference TRBV19 and TRBJ2-5, the complete variable domain reads DGGITQSPKYLFRKEGQNVTLSCEQNLNHDAMYWYRQDPGQGLRLIYYSQIVNDFQKGDIAEGYSVSREKKESFPLTVTSAQKNPTAFYLCASSIGDRIHKTGAQYFGPGTRLLVL.

V and J are TRBV7-9 and TRBJ1-3; 7 bases line up with TRBD1. The germline V gene encodes CDR1 SEHNR and CDR2 FQNEAQ (reference sequence). The V gene end was trimmed by 5 bases and the J gene end by 2 bases; junction bases not matched to a gene: 6. This CDR3 comprises 15 residues. The CDR3 nucleotides are TGTGCCAGCAGCCCGGGGGGGACAGCTGGAAACACCATATATTTT. Encoded protein: CASSPGGTAGNTIYF.

V is TRBV7-9 and J is TRBJ2-5; 7 nucleotides line up with TRBD1. Germline loops: CDR1 SEHNR, CDR2 FQNEAQ (reference sequence). The J segment lost 2 bases and the V segment lost 7 bases, leaving 10 bases of the junction unmatched. The CDR3 is made up of 15 amino acids. CDR3 loop: CASTRTGTAQETQYF. Here the CDR3 DNA reads TGTGCCAGCACCCGCACCGGGACAGCACAAGAGACCCAGTACTTC.

The V call is TRBV7-9, the J call TRBJ2-2, with D perhaps being TRBD1 or TRBD2 (5 bases each). Germline-derived CDR1 and CDR2 are SEHNR and FQNEAQ (reference sequence). V was trimmed by 4 bases and J by 6 bases, leaving 15 bases between them. The CDR3 is 15 residues long. The CDR3 reads CASSSRQRIPGELFF. For the CDR3, the DNA is TGTGCCAGCAGCTCCAGACAGCGGATCCCCGGGGAGCTGTTTTTT.

CDR3 DNA sequence: TGTGCCAGCAGCGTAGCAGGTTGGGGCAGTTACAATGAGCAGTTCTTC. This gives the protein CASSVAGWGSYNEQFF. V and J are TRBV9 and TRBJ2-1, with a possible D match to TRBD1 (5 bases). Trimming took off 0 bases at V and 4 bases at J, with 14 bases between the two ends. The germline V gene encodes CDR1 SGDLS and CDR2 YYNGEE. This CDR3 is built from 16 residues.

Details on this clone: The identical CDR3 is also encoded by other nucleotide sequences in the sample. The chain combines TRBV7-2 with TRBJ2-6; D is possibly TRBD2 (5 bases). Germline CDR1 is SGHTA and CDR2 is FQGNSA. Trimming removed 1 base from V and 2 bases from J, with 6 bases in between. The CDR3 covers 15 residues. The CDR3 nucleotides read TGTGCCAGCAGCTTAGGGGGAGCTGGGGCCAACGTCCTGACTTTC. Translated: CASSLGGAGANVLTF. Full variable domain (rest looked up from reference TRBV7-2 and TRBJ2-6): GAGVSQSPSNKVTEKGKDVELRCDPISGHTALYWYRQSLGQGLEFLIYFQGNSAPDKSGLPSDRFSAERTGGSVSTLTIQRTQQEDSAVYLCASSLGGAGANVLTFGAGSRLTVL.

This clone showed up just once. The genes are TRBV6-5 and TRBJ2-7; D is possibly TRBD1 or TRBD2 (6 bases each). Germline CDR1 reads MNHEY; CDR2 reads SVGAGI. The CDR3 consists of 13 residues. Trimming took off 5 bases at V and 0 bases at J, with 8 bases between the two ends. The chain's CDR3 is CASSRGPSYEQYF. For the CDR3, the DNA is TGTGCCAGCAGTCGGGGGCCCTCCTACGAGCAGTACTTC.

This clone is termed medium-sized. V gene TRBV19 combines with J gene TRBJ1-1; TRBD1 might be the D (5 bases). Between the trimmed V and J ends, which lost 8 bases and 4 bases, there was a span of 8 bases. CDR3 size: 11 residues. Germline CDR1 is LNHDA and CDR2 is SQIVND (reference sequence). The CDR3 DNA is TGTGCCAGTGCAGGGAGCACTGAAGCTTTCTTT. Translating it yields CASAGSTEAFF.

The chain carries TRBV4-3 and TRBJ1-2, with no clear D. With 3 bases removed from V and 4 bases from J, the gap between germline ends came to 15 bases. There are 15 residues in the CDR3. The V gene's germline CDR1 is LGHNA and CDR2 YSLEER. The CDR3 DNA sequence: TGCGCCAGCAGCCAGGACCCAAGTATTAGCTATGGCTACACCTTC. Translating gives CASSQDPSISYGYTF.

The genes are TRBV5-1 and TRBJ2-2; D may be TRBD1 (5 bases). V gave up 4 bases and J gave up 0 bases, with 7 bases separating them. The germline V gene encodes CDR1 SGHRS and CDR2 YFSETQ. The CDR3 sequence is 14 residues long. CDR3 amino acids: CASSQGPNTGELFF. The CDR3 bases are TGCGCCAGCAGCCAGGGCCCGAACACCGGGGAGCTGTTTTTT.

This chain connects TRBV7-2 to TRBJ1-5; the match to TRBD1 covers 7 bases. This CDR3 is 14 amino acids long. Germline V gene data show CDR1 as SGHTA and CDR2 as FQGNSA. The trim removed 6 bases at V and 6 bases at J, leaving 8 bases unmatched. CDR3 region: CASSSRQGFQPQHF. CDR3 bases: TGTGCCAGCAGTTCCCGACAGGGATTTCAGCCCCAGCATTTT.

In this sample, this clone turned up once. This chain links TRBV11-3 with TRBJ2-3; perhaps TRBD1 as D (6 bases). There are 16 residues in the CDR3. Between the trimmed V and J ends, which lost 5 bases and 2 bases, there was a span of 17 bases. Germline V CDR1 and CDR2: SGHNT, YENEEA. The CDR3 reads CASSTWDIFATDTQYF. In DNA form, the CDR3 reads TGTGCCAGCAGCACTTGGGACATTTTCGCCACAGATACGCAGTATTTT.

This chain uses TRBV5-8 with TRBJ1-6; D is unclear. Trimming shortened V by 0 bases and J by 8 bases, and 15 bases separated the two germline ends. CDR3 length: 16 residues. Germline V CDR1 and CDR2: SGHTS, YDEGEE. In DNA, the CDR3 is TGTGCCAGCAGCTTGGGTCAGAACTTATACGATTCACCCCTCCACTTT. It encodes CASSLGQNLYDSPLHF.

V is TRBV14 and J is TRBJ2-3, with 8 bases aligning to TRBD1. Trimming took 2 bases from V and 5 from J; bases not matched to a gene: 9. Germline V gives CDR1 SGHDN, CDR2 FVKESK. The CDR3 is made up of 16 amino acids. CDR3 DNA sequence: TGTGCCAGCAGCCAAACGGACAGGGTTAAGAGAGATACGCAGTATTTT. This encodes CASSQTDRVKRDTQYF. Using reference TRBV14 and TRBJ2-3 for the parts outside the CDR3, the full variable domain is EAGVTQFPSHSVIEKGQTVTLRCDPISGHDNLYWYRRVMGKEIKFLLHFVKESKQDESGMPNNRFLAERTGGTYSTLKVQPAELEDSGVYFCASSQTDRVKRDTQYFGPGTRLTVL.

This clone was counted once. This chain connects TRBV10-3 to TRBJ2-6; D is undetermined. Germline loops: CDR1 ENHRY, CDR2 SYGVKD. Deletions cut 0 bases from V and 0 bases from J, with 6 bases between. The CDR3 is 16 residues long. As DNA, the CDR3 is TGTGCCATCAGTGAGTCCGAGAACTCTGGGGCCAACGTCCTGACTTTC. Protein sequence: CAISESENSGANVLTF.

This clone was recorded once. The chain recombines TRBV29-1 with TRBJ2-3; 9 bases agree with TRBD1. After removal of 6 bases from V and 1 base from J, the junction contained 5 bases not matched to a gene. The CDR3 spans 14 residues. Germline loops: CDR1 SQVTM, CDR2 ANQGSEA. CDR3 in amino acids: CSVHRDRGTDTQYF. The DNA for the CDR3 is TGCAGCGTACACCGGGACAGGGGCACAGATACGCAGTATTTT.

The gene calls are TRBV29-1 and TRBJ1-4; D gene ambiguous. Trimming cost V 5 bases and J 3 bases, with 10 bases left between them. Germline CDR1 is SQVTM and CDR2 is ANQGSEA. This CDR3 has 13 amino acids. The CDR3 bases are TGCAGCGTTCTCGACGGAGCTAATGAAAAACTGTTTTTT. This sequence encodes CSVLDGANEKLFF.

The rearrangement links TRBV7-9 to TRBJ1-1; 12 bases line up with TRBD1. Germline V CDR1 and CDR2: SEHNR, FQNEAQ (reference sequence). The CDR3 has 15 amino acids. Trimming cost V 5 bases and J 8 bases; bases outside gene matches: 9. CDR3 bases: TGTGCCAGCAGCCGTCCCGGGACAGGGGGCGAGGAAGCTTTCTTT. This encodes CASSRPGTGGEEAFF. The entire variable domain, with the rest obtained from reference TRBV7-9 and TRBJ1-1, is as follows: DTGVSQNPRHKITKRGQNVTFRCDPISEHNRLYWYRQTLGQGPEFLTYFQNEAQLEKSRLLSDRFSAERPKGSFSTLEIQRTEQGDSAMYLCASSRPGTGGEEAFFGQGTRLTVV.

The chain links TRBV5-4 to TRBJ1-3; possibly TRBD1 for D (5 bases). Germline assignment: CDR1 SGHNT and CDR2 YYREEE (reference sequence). The CDR3 is made up of 15 amino acids. V lost 0 bases, J lost 0 bases, and 7 bases lay in between. DNA for the CDR3: TGTGCCAGCAGCTTGGGGGGGAACTCTGGAAACACCATATATTTT. Translated: CASSLGGNSGNTIYF.

A note on this clone: Other DNA sequences from this sample encode an identical CDR3 as well. The V gene is TRBV9, the J gene TRBJ2-5; possible D gene TRBD2, 6 bases. Trimming shortened V by 0 bases and J by 5 bases, and 8 bases separated the two germline ends. The CDR3 length is 13 residues. Germline V CDR1 and CDR2: SGDLS, YYNGEE. CDR3 bases: TGTGCCAGCAGCGTAGATGGAGGGGAGACCCAGTACTTC. This gives the protein CASSVDGGETQYF.

V usage is TRBV5-1 and J usage is TRBJ1-1; 7 bases fit TRBD1. V was pared by 3 bases and J by 7 bases, with 12 bases of the junction left unmatched. Germline assignment: CDR1 SGHRS and CDR2 YFSETQ. CDR3 length equals 15 residues. DNA of the CDR3: TGCGCCAGCAGCTCGCAAGAGGGGACAGCGCTTGAAGCTTTCTTT. Its translation: CASSSQEGTALEAFF.

This chain connects TRBV5-1 to TRBJ2-7; a weak D match, TRBD1 (6 bases). Trimming stripped 3 bases from V and 3 bases from J, with 19 bases between. The CDR3 totals 16 residues. Germline CDR1 SGHRS, CDR2 YFSETQ. CDR3 nucleotides: TGCGCCAGCAGCTCCCCGGACGGACAGCCCTTCTACGAGCAGTACTTC. Translated, it gives CASSSPDGQPFYEQYF.

The V call is TRBV27, the J call TRBJ2-5, with 11 bases identical to TRBD2. V trimming: 5 bases; J trimming: 2 bases; junction bases outside the gene matches: 4. Germline CDR1 reads MNHEY; CDR2 reads SMNVEV (reference sequence). The CDR3 runs 15 residues. DNA for the CDR3: TGTGCCAGCAGTGGGGGACTAGCGGAGCAAGAGACCCAGTACTTC. Translated, it gives CASSGGLAEQETQYF.

The rearrangement joins TRBV7-2 to TRBJ2-7, with D possibly matching TRBD1 (5 bases). This CDR3 region has 14 residues. The germline gives CDR1 SGHTA, CDR2 FQGNSA. Deletions cut 2 bases from V and 2 bases from J, with 10 bases between. The CDR3 spells CASSLKGLPYEQYF. The CDR3, as DNA: TGTGCCAGCAGCTTAAAGGGGCTGCCCTACGAGCAGTACTTC. The entire variable domain, with the rest obtained from reference TRBV7-2 and TRBJ2-7, is as follows: GAGVSQSPSNKVTEKGKDVELRCDPISGHTALYWYRQSLGQGLEFLIYFQGNSAPDKSGLPSDRFSAERTGGSVSTLTIQRTQQEDSAVYLCASSLKGLPYEQYFGPGTRLTVT.

The chain has TRBV7-2 and TRBJ1-2, with D perhaps matching TRBD1 (5 bases). Per the germline V gene, CDR1 is SGHTA and CDR2 is FQGNSA. Trimming left V 5 bases short and J 4 bases short, with 14 bases between. CDR3 length: 14 residues. The CDR3 loop reads CASSPVGGTYGYTF. In nucleotides, the CDR3 is TGTGCCAGCAGCCCCGTCGGGGGAACCTATGGCTACACCTTC.

The V and J genes are TRBV6-5 and TRBJ1-1; TRBD1 might be the D (6 bases). Per the germline V gene, CDR1 is MNHEY and CDR2 is SVGAGI. This CDR3 region has 15 residues. V lost 4 bases to trimming and J lost 5 bases, with 17 bases between them. As DNA, the CDR3 is TGTGCCAGCAGTTTCTCGGGGGCAGGGGAGACTGAAGCTTTCTTT. The encoded protein is CASSFSGAGETEAFF.

The chain joins TRBV7-9 to TRBJ1-1; D perhaps matches TRBD1 (5 bases). The germline gives CDR1 SEHNR, CDR2 FQNEAQ (reference sequence). V was pared by 4 bases and J by 3 bases, with 6 bases between. This CDR3 contains 12 residues. The CDR3 bases are TGTGCCAGCAGCTCCAGGGACACTGAAGCTTTCTTT. This encodes CASSSRDTEAFF.